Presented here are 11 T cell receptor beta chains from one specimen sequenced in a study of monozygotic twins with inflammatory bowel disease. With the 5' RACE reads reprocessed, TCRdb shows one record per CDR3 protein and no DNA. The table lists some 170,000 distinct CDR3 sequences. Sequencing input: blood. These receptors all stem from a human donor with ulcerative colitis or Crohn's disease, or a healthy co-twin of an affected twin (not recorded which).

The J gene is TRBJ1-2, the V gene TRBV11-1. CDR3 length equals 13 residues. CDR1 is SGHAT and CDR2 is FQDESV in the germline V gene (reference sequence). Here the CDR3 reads CASSLRWEYGYTF.

CDR3: CASSLATRGLAGKSSYNEQFF. This rearrangement joins TRBV5-4 to TRBJ2-1; lacking DNA, the TRBD2 call made by TCRdb goes unchecked. Per the germline V gene, CDR1 is SGHNT and CDR2 is YYREEE (reference sequence). The CDR3 totals 21 residues. The complete variable domain, with remaining parts taken from reference TRBV5-4 and TRBJ2-1, reads ETGVTQSPTHLIKTRGQQVTLRCSSQSGHNTVSWYQQALGQGPQFIFQYYREEENGRGNFPPRFSGLQFPNYSSELNVNALELDDSALYLCASSLATRGLAGKSSYNEQFFGPGTRLTVL.

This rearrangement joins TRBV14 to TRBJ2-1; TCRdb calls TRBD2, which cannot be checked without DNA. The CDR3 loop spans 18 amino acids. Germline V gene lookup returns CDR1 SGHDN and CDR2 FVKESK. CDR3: CASSQDILAGGPYNEQFF. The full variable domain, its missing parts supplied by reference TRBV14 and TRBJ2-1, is EAGVTQFPSHSVIEKGQTVTLRCDPISGHDNLYWYRRVMGKEIKFLLHFVKESKQDESGMPNNRFLAERTGGTYSTLKVQPAELEDSGVYFCASSQDILAGGPYNEQFFGPGTRLTVL.

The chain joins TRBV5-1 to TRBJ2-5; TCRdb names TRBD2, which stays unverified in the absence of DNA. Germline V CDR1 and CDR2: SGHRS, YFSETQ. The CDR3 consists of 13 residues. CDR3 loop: CASSRGSLETQYF.

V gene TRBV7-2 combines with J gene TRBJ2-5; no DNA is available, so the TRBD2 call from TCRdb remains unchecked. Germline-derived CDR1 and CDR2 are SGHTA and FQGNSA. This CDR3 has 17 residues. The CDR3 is CASSLRSGGGTQETQYF.

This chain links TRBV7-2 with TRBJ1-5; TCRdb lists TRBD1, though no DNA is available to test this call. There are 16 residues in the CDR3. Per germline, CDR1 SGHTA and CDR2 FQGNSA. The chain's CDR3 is CASSLVGGGNNQPQHF.

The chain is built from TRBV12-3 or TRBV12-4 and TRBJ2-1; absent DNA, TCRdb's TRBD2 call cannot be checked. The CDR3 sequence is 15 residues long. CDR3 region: CASSRGLAGGEEQFF.

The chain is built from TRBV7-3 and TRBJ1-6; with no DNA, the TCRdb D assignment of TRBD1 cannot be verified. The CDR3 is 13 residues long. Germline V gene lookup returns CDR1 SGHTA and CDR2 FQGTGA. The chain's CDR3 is CASSESPGSPLHF.

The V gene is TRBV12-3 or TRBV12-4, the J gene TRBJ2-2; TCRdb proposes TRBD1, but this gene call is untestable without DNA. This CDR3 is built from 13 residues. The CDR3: CASSNRYTGELFF.

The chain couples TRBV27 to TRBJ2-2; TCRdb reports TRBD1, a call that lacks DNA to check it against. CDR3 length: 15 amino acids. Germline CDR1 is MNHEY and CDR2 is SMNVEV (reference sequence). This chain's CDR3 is CASSLSPGATGELFF.

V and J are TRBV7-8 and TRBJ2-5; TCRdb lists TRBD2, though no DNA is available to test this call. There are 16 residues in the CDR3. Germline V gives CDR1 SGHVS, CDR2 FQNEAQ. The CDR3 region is CASSLWLAGAQETQYF.